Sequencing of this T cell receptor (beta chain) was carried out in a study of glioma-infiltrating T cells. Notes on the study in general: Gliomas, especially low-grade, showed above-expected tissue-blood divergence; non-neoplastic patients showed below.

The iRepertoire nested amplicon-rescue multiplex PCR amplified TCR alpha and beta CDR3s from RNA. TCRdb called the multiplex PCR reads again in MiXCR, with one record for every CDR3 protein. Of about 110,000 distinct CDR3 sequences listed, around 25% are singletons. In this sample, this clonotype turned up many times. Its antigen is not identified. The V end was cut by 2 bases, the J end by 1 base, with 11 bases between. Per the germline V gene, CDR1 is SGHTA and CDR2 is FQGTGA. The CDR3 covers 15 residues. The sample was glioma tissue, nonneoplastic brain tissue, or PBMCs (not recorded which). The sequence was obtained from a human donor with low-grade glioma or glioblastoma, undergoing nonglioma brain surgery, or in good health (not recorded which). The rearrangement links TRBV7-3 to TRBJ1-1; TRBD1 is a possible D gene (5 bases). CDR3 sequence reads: CASSLGPGWNTEAFF. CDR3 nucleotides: TGTGCCAGCAGCTTAGGTCCAGGGTGGAACACTGAAGCTTTCTTT.